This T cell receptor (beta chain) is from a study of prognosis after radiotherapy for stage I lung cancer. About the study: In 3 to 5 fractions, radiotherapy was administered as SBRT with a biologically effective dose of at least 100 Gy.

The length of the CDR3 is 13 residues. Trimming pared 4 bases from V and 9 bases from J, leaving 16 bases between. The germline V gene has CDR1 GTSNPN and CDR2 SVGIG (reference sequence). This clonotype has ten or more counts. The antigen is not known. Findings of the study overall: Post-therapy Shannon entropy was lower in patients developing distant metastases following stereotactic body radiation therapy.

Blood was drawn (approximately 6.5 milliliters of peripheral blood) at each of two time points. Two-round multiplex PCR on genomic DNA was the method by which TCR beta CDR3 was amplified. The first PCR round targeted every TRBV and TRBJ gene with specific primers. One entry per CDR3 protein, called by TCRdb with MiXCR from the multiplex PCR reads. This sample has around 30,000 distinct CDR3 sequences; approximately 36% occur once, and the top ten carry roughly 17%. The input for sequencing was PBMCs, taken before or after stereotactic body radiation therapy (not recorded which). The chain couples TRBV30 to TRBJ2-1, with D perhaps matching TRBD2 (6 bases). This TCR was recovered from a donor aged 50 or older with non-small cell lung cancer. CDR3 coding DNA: TGTGCCTGGACCCCCGGGAGTTCGGGTGAGCAGTTCTTC. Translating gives CAWTPGSSGEQFF.